The 30 T cell receptor beta chains below come from one sample, sequenced in a study of T cell changes during pregnancy in multiple sclerosis. Profiled with immunoSEQ multiplex PCR; TCRdb holds only in-frame clones, not every one. The sample holds about 41,000 clones; roughly nine tenths are singletons and the top ten take under 0.7%. The input for sequencing was CD4+ T cells from peripheral blood mononuclear cells, taken in the first trimester of pregnancy. These receptors all come from a female donor with multiple sclerosis, enrolled in a pregnancy study.

The chain couples TRBV28 to TRBJ1-5; 12 nucleotides agree with TRBD1. CDR1 MDHEN and CDR2 SYDVKM come from the germline V gene. Unmatched junction bases numbered 11, after V lost 11 bases and J lost 9 bases. This CDR3 region has 14 residues. The CDR3 spells CASRQGTGGTPQHF. DNA of the CDR3: TGTGCCTCGCGGCAAGGGACAGGGGGCACGCCCCAGCATTTT.

The chain is built from TRBV7-9 and TRBJ2-2; 10 bases are a match to TRBD2. The germline gives CDR1 SEHNR, CDR2 FQNEAQ (reference sequence). V was pared by 0 bases and J by 6 bases, with 1 base of the junction left unmatched. This CDR3 is 15 amino acids long. CDR3 protein: CASSLAAGGPGELFF. The CDR3 DNA sequence: TGTGCCAGCAGCTTAGCAGCGGGAGGGCCCGGGGAGCTGTTTTTT.

This clone showed up just a few times. This chain links TRBV5-1 with TRBJ2-6; D may be TRBD2 (6 bases). CDR1 and CDR2 from the germline V gene are SGHRS and YFSETQ. V was shortened by 0 bases and J by 3 bases, with 10 bases between the two germline ends. The CDR3 covers 16 residues. CDR3 DNA: TGCGCCAGCAGCTTGGTCGAGGGAGGTGGGGCCAACGTCCTGACTTTC. The encoded protein is CASSLVEGGGANVLTF.

The chain links TRBV13 to TRBJ2-2, with D possibly being TRBD2 (5 bases). The CDR3 is made up of 15 amino acids. CDR1 is PRHDT, CDR2 FYEKMQ, per germline (reference sequence). V was pared by 5 bases and J by 6 bases, with 16 bases between. This CDR3 reads CASSRPSSSAGELFF. The CDR3 nucleotides are TGTGCCAGCAGCCGACCATCTAGCTCCGCCGGGGAGCTGTTTTTT.

CDR3 sequence: CASSLYGASRSYEQYF. The CDR3 nucleotides read TGTGCCAGCAGCTTATATGGGGCCAGTCGGTCCTACGAGCAGTACTTC. V usage is TRBV5-6 and J usage is TRBJ2-5; tentatively, D is TRBD1 (5 bases). The DNA matches TRBJ2-7 better at its end, which makes the J call doubtful. Germline V gene data show CDR1 as SGHDT and CDR2 as YYEEEE. The CDR3 sequence is 16 residues long.

The V gene is TRBV10-1, the J gene TRBJ1-2, with 8 bases matching TRBD1. The germline V gene has CDR1 WNHNN and CDR2 SYGVQD (reference sequence). The CDR3 is 17 residues long. V lost 3 bases and J lost 8; bases outside the gene matches: 17. CDR3 nucleotides: TGCGCCAGCAGTGAACTCGGGACAGGTCTTAAGGCAGGGGGCTACACCTTC. It encodes CASSELGTGLKAGGYTF.

The V gene is TRBV15, the J gene TRBJ2-2, with TRBD2 matching over 9 bases. The CDR3 spans 17 residues. With 0 bases clipped from V and 7 bases from J, the junction kept 9 bases outside the gene matches. Germline V gene lookup returns CDR1 LNHNV and CDR2 YYDKDF (reference sequence). CDR3 protein: CATSRDLGGRAFGELFF. The DNA of the CDR3 is TGTGCCACCAGCAGAGATCTTGGCGGGAGGGCCTTCGGGGAGCTGTTTTTT.

This rearrangement joins TRBV11-2 to TRBJ2-7; D is possibly TRBD2 (6 bases). The CDR3 is 15 residues long. Germline assignment: CDR1 SGHAT and CDR2 FQNNGV. V was pared by 2 bases and J by 1 base, with 12 bases between. The CDR3 sequence: CASSLLPGLSYEQYF. DNA for the CDR3: TGTGCCAGCAGCTTATTACCGGGACTTTCCTACGAGCAGTACTTC.

The chain carries TRBV9 and TRBJ1-1; tentatively, D is TRBD1 (5 bases). CDR1 and CDR2 from the germline V gene are SGDLS and YYNGEE. This CDR3 region has 16 residues. V lost 0 bases, J lost 5 bases, and 17 bases lay in between. This chain's CDR3 is CASSVGKVGEGTEAFF. The CDR3 DNA sequence: TGTGCCAGCAGCGTAGGGAAGGTTGGGGAGGGGACTGAAGCTTTCTTT.

This clone has a single count. The genes are TRBV18 and TRBJ2-2; unclear D gene. The germline CDR1 and CDR2 sequences are KGHSH and LQKENI. The CDR3 is made up of 12 amino acids. Trimming removed 4 bases from V and 6 bases from J, with 6 bases in between. CDR3 loop: CASSLLAGELFF. CDR3 nucleotide sequence: TGTGCCAGCTCACTTCTCGCCGGGGAGCTGTTTTTT.

This rearrangement joins TRBV5-1 to TRBJ2-1; 9 bases line up with TRBD1. V dropped 4 bases and J dropped 4; count of bases not matched to a gene: 18. The CDR3 is 19 residues long. Per the germline V gene, CDR1 is SGHRS and CDR2 is YFSETQ. The CDR3 coding sequence is TGCGCCAGCAGCGTCCGGAGGGGACAGGGAGGGACAGGGTACAATGAGCAGTTCTTC. This codes for CASSVRRGQGGTGYNEQFF.

The chain couples TRBV7-2 to TRBJ1-5; 7 bases align to TRBD1. Unmatched junction bases numbered 5, after V lost 5 bases and J lost 7 bases. The CDR3 totals 13 residues. CDR1 is SGHTA and CDR2 is FQGNSA in the germline V gene. The CDR3: CASSSDRVQPQHF. CDR3 DNA sequence: TGTGCCAGCAGCAGCGACAGGGTGCAGCCCCAGCATTTT.

The chain employs TRBV29-1 and TRBJ1-1; D is unclear. The V end lost 7 bases, the J end lost 2 bases, and 11 bases lay between the germline ends. The CDR3 consists of 12 residues. Per the germline V gene, CDR1 is SQVTM and CDR2 is ANQGSEA. The CDR3 DNA reads TGCAGCGGGTATTTTGGCAACACTGAAGCTTTCTTT. Translation: CSGYFGNTEAFF.

The J gene is TRBJ2-1, the V gene TRBV7-9, with TRBD2 matching over 12 bases. Germline V gene data show CDR1 as SEHNR and CDR2 as FQNEAQ (reference sequence). V gave up 2 bases and J gave up 12 bases; unmatched junction bases: 2. This CDR3 is 13 amino acids long. In DNA, the CDR3 is TGTGCCAGCAGCTTATTGACTAGCGGGGGGCAGTTCTTC. It yields the protein CASSLLTSGGQFF.

The chain uses TRBV5-4 and TRBJ1-2, with D possibly being TRBD1 (6 bases). V lost 0 bases and J lost 0, with 9 bases in between. CDR3 size: 15 residues. Per the germline V gene, CDR1 is SGHNT and CDR2 is YYREEE (reference sequence). The CDR3 loop reads CASSLARDTNYGYTF. The CDR3 DNA reads as TGTGCCAGCAGCTTGGCCCGGGACACTAACTATGGCTACACCTTC.

The V gene is TRBV30, the J gene TRBJ2-5; 7 nucleotides align to TRBD1. The CDR3 covers 15 residues. V lost 0 bases to trimming and J lost 4 bases; unmatched junction nucleotides: 8. CDR1 GTSNPN and CDR2 SVGIG come from the germline V gene (reference sequence). CDR3 region: CAWSVGDRVTETQYF. DNA for the CDR3: TGTGCCTGGAGTGTAGGCGACAGGGTGACAGAGACCCAGTACTTC. The full variable domain, its missing parts supplied by reference TRBV30 and TRBJ2-5, is SQTIHQWPATLVQPVGSPLSLECTVEGTSNPNLYWYRQAAGRGLQLLFYSVGIGQISSEVPQNLSASRPQDRQFILSSKKLLLSDSGFYLCAWSVGDRVTETQYFGPGTRLLVL.

This clone is a singleton in its sample. The chain combines TRBV7-6 with TRBJ1-1, with D uncertain. CDR1 is SGHVS and CDR2 is FNYEAQ in the germline V gene. Trimming left V 0 bases short and J 4 bases short, with 6 bases between. This CDR3 contains 13 residues. CDR3 amino acids: CASSLAGRTEAFF. CDR3 bases: TGTGCCAGCAGCTTAGCGGGCCGCACTGAAGCTTTCTTT.

The chain uses TRBV27 and TRBJ2-4; 8 bases match TRBD2. Unmatched junction bases numbered 12, after V lost 6 bases and J lost 8 bases. Germline CDR1 and CDR2: MNHEY and SMNVEV (reference sequence). CDR3 length: 15 amino acids. The chain's CDR3 is CASRRGAGSVDIQYF. DNA of the CDR3: TGTGCCAGCAGGCGGGGGGCAGGGTCAGTGGACATTCAGTACTTC.

This clone was seen once. For the CDR3, the DNA is TGCGCCAGCAGCAGCGACCGACGACAGGAAACCTCTGGGGCCAACGTCCTGACTTTC. This sequence encodes CASSSDRRQETSGANVLTF. This sequence joins TRBV5-1 and TRBJ2-6, with a weak D call TRBD1 (6 bases). The CDR3 loop spans 19 amino acids. V was shortened by 4 bases and J by 0 bases, with 20 bases between the two germline ends. The germline V gene encodes CDR1 SGHRS and CDR2 YFSETQ.

The J gene is TRBJ2-3, the V gene TRBV19; TRBD2 aligns across 7 bases. V shed 3 bases and J 0 bases; nucleotides not matched to a gene: 12. The CDR3 loop spans 18 amino acids. CDR1 is LNHDA and CDR2 is SQIVND in the germline V gene (reference sequence). The CDR3 reads CASSIPSTGRTSTDTQYF. Written as DNA, the CDR3 is TGTGCCAGTAGTATCCCGTCTACCGGGAGGACTAGCACAGATACGCAGTATTTT.

This chain connects TRBV11-3 to TRBJ1-2; D call uncertain. V lost 4 bases to trimming and J lost 4 bases, with 7 bases between them. The CDR3 consists of 12 residues. Per the germline V gene, CDR1 is SGHNT and CDR2 is YENEEA. CDR3 in amino acids: CASSSDGYGYTF. In DNA form, the CDR3 reads TGTGCCAGCAGCTCAGACGGCTATGGCTACACCTTC.

This clone turned up a few times. This chain connects TRBV19 to TRBJ1-2, with D unclear. The CDR3 has 15 amino acids. The germline V gene has CDR1 LNHDA and CDR2 SQIVND (reference sequence). The V gene lost 8 bases and the J gene lost 4 bases, with 20 bases spanning the gap. CDR3 bases: TGTGCCAGTGGGAGGAGGGATCCTCTCGGCTATGGCTACACCTTC. This gives the protein CASGRRDPLGYGYTF.

The genes are TRBV14 and TRBJ1-1; 9 bases line up with TRBD1. The CDR3 contains 13 residues. V was clipped by 3 bases and J by 4 bases; unmatched bases: 0. In germline, CDR1 is SGHDN, CDR2 FVKESK. The CDR3 coding sequence is TGTGCCAGCAGCCAGGACAGGGGCACTGAAGCTTTCTTT. As protein: CASSQDRGTEAFF. The variable domain in full, completed from reference TRBV14 and TRBJ1-1, reads EAGVTQFPSHSVIEKGQTVTLRCDPISGHDNLYWYRRVMGKEIKFLLHFVKESKQDESGMPNNRFLAERTGGTYSTLKVQPAELEDSGVYFCASSQDRGTEAFFGQGTRLTVV.

This clone was seen more than once but under ten times. The chain joins TRBV27 to TRBJ1-1; 7 nucleotides align to TRBD1. Germline loops: CDR1 MNHEY, CDR2 SMNVEV (reference sequence). The V segment lost 3 bases and the J segment 11 bases; nucleotides outside the gene matches: 12. The CDR3 extends over 14 amino acids. The CDR3 DNA sequence: TGTGCCAGCAGTTTCCAACAGGGGATTTCACAGGCTTTCTTT. This sequence encodes CASSFQQGISQAFF.

The V gene is TRBV15, the J gene TRBJ2-1, with 11 bases aligning to TRBD2. The CDR3 is 16 residues long. J lost 12 bases, V lost 2 bases, and 12 bases had no gene match. CDR1 and CDR2 (germline): LNHNV, YYDKDF (reference sequence). This CDR3 reads CATSRSEGLAAEGQFF. CDR3 nucleotides: TGTGCCACCAGCAGATCTGAGGGACTAGCGGCAGAAGGGCAGTTCTTC.

The chain is built from TRBV6-6 and TRBJ2-3, with 10 bases aligning to TRBD2. The junction had 5 bases not matched to a gene; V was cut back by 6 bases and J by 2 bases. The CDR3 extends over 15 amino acids. Germline CDR1 is MNHNY and CDR2 is SVGAGI (reference sequence). CDR3: CASRSGTSVTDTQYF. Written as DNA, the CDR3 is TGTGCCAGCAGATCCGGGACTAGCGTCACAGATACGCAGTATTTT.

The chain uses TRBV5-1 and TRBJ2-7, with TRBD1 matching 9 bases. CDR1 is SGHRS and CDR2 is YFSETQ in the germline V gene. V was pared by 0 bases and J by 2 bases, with 3 bases of the junction left unmatched. The CDR3 contains 15 residues. CDR3 protein: CASSLGTGGPYEQYF. CDR3 sequence (DNA): TGCGCCAGCAGCTTGGGAACAGGGGGCCCCTACGAGCAGTACTTC.

V gene TRBV5-1 combines with J gene TRBJ2-2, with 7 bases matching TRBD1. This CDR3 comprises 15 residues. J lost 3 bases, V lost 0 bases, and 2 bases had no gene match. Looked up from germline, CDR1 is SGHRS and CDR2 is YFSETQ. CDR3 DNA: TGCGCCAGCAGCTTGGTTCAGGGGGACACCGGGGAGCTGTTTTTT. Its translation is CASSLVQGDTGELFF.

V is TRBV7-9 and J is TRBJ1-4; possibly TRBD1 for D (6 bases). Trimming shortened V by 5 bases and J by 7 bases, and 17 bases separated the two germline ends. Germline CDR1 and CDR2: SEHNR and FQNEAQ (reference sequence). The CDR3 is 15 residues long. The CDR3 DNA reads TGTGCCAGCAGCCCAGAGGACAGCGGGGGTGAAAAACTGTTTTTT. Its translation is CASSPEDSGGEKLFF.

The chain couples TRBV6-5 to TRBJ2-1; 12 nucleotides match TRBD2. Looked up from germline, CDR1 is MNHEY and CDR2 is SVGAGI. This CDR3 has 14 amino acids. Trimming at V came to 6 bases and at J to 9 bases, leaving 6 bases not matched to a gene. CDR3 nucleotides: TGTGCCAGCAGGGGAGAGACTAGCGGGAGTGAGCAGTTCTTC. The encoded protein is CASRGETSGSEQFF.